These 16 T cell receptor beta chains originate from one sample sequenced in a study of shared clonotypes between healthy human individuals. Clones were read by immunoSEQ multiplex PCR, and TCRdb kept only the in-frame ones, dropping some. The sample has roughly 2.2 million clones; around 92% are singletons. Sequencing was carried out using naive CD4+ T cells from PBMCs. Subset defined: CD45RA+ positively selected. These receptors all come from a man aged 18 to 29 in good health. Some clones in this sample may be carry-over from other donors' samples.

With respect to this clone: Different DNA sequences within this sample yield the same CDR3. CDR3 bases: TGCGCCAGCAGCTTGACAGGTGGCACTGAAGCTTTCTTT. This encodes CASSLTGGTEAFF. J is TRBJ1-1 and V is TRBV5-1; weak D call: TRBD1 (5 bases). Germline CDR1 and CDR2: SGHRS and YFSETQ. With 1 base removed from V and 4 bases from J, the gap between germline ends came to 8 bases. This CDR3 comprises 13 residues. The entire variable domain, with the rest obtained from reference TRBV5-1 and TRBJ1-1, is as follows: KAGVTQTPRYLIKTRGQQVTLSCSPISGHRSVSWYQQTPGQGLQFLFEYFSETQRNKGNFPGRFSGRQFSNSRSEMNVSTLELGDSALYLCASSLTGGTEAFFGQGTRLTVV.

This clone was picked up a small number of times. In the same sample, other DNA sequences code for this CDR3. This chain joins TRBV18 and TRBJ1-1, with TRBD1 as a possible D gene (5 bases). Germline-derived CDR1 and CDR2 are KGHSH and LQKENI. V was trimmed by 4 bases and J by 3 bases, leaving 12 bases between them. The CDR3 has 14 residues. Here the CDR3 DNA reads TGTGCCAGCTCACACCGGGACGGGGACACTGAAGCTTTCTTT. Translated, it gives CASSHRDGDTEAFF.

A single count supports this clone. The J gene is TRBJ2-3, the V gene TRBV7-2, with 8 bases identical to TRBD2. This CDR3 contains 18 residues. Germline CDR1 and CDR2: SGHTA and FQGNSA. J gave up 0 bases and V 1 base, and 9 bases lay outside the gene matches. The CDR3 is CASSLVRSGDPSTDTQYF. For the CDR3, the DNA is TGTGCCAGCAGCTTAGTTCGTAGCGGGGACCCTAGCACAGATACGCAGTATTTT.

This chain connects TRBV30 to TRBJ2-6; unclear D gene. V lost 4 bases to trimming and J lost 0 bases, with 10 bases between them. Germline V gene lookup returns CDR1 GTSNPN and CDR2 SVGIG (reference sequence). The CDR3 is 15 residues long. The CDR3 DNA reads as TGTGCCTGGACCAAGGATAACTCTGGGGCCAACGTCCTGACTTTC. Protein: CAWTKDNSGANVLTF. The entire variable domain, with the rest obtained from reference TRBV30 and TRBJ2-6, is as follows: SQTIHQWPATLVQPVGSPLSLECTVEGTSNPNLYWYRQAAGRGLQLLFYSVGIGQISSEVPQNLSASRPQDRQFILSSKKLLLSDSGFYLCAWTKDNSGANVLTFGAGSRLTVL.

The chain couples TRBV10-3 to TRBJ2-3, with 9 bases fitting TRBD1. V was clipped by 6 bases and J by 1 base; unmatched bases: 2. This CDR3 region has 14 residues. Germline CDR1 reads ENHRY; CDR2 reads SYGVKD. This CDR3 is CAISGDRGTDTQYF. Here the CDR3 DNA reads TGTGCCATCAGCGGGGACAGGGGCACAGATACGCAGTATTTT.

The V gene is TRBV7-9, the J gene TRBJ2-1, with D unclear. The germline V and J ends were trimmed by 1 base and 8 bases, with 15 bases remaining between them. Per the germline V gene, CDR1 is SEHNR and CDR2 is FQNEAQ (reference sequence). This CDR3 spans 15 amino acids. Here the CDR3 reads CASSLGATGFDEQFF. Written as DNA, the CDR3 is TGTGCCAGCAGCTTAGGAGCTACCGGTTTTGATGAGCAGTTCTTC.

The V and J genes are TRBV20-1 and TRBJ1-2; tentatively, D is TRBD1 (5 bases). This CDR3 is built from 11 residues. Germline CDR1 DFQATT, CDR2 SNEGSKA (reference sequence). V gave up 1 base and J gave up 10 bases, with 10 bases separating them. The CDR3 nucleotides read TGCAGTGCTAGAGCCCAGGGAATCTACACCTTC. As protein: CSARAQGIYTF.

The J gene is TRBJ2-7, the V gene TRBV28; 7 positions match TRBD2. J lost 6 bases, V lost 7 bases, and 21 bases had no gene match. This CDR3 spans 17 amino acids. Germline V gene lookup returns CDR1 MDHEN and CDR2 SYDVKM. The CDR3 loop reads CASTRPPTSKYLAEQYF. CDR3 coding DNA: TGTGCCAGCACCCGCCCCCCGACTAGCAAGTACCTCGCCGAGCAGTACTTC. The full variable domain, completed using reference TRBV28 and TRBJ2-7, is DVKVTQSSRYLVKRTGEKVFLECVQDMDHENMFWYRQDPGLGLRLIYFSYDVKMKEKGDIPEGYSVSREKKERFSLILESASTNQTSMYLCASTRPPTSKYLAEQYFGPGTRLTVT.

Of note for this clone: The sample contains more than one DNA sequence encoding this CDR3. The chain combines TRBV7-9 with TRBJ2-5; D might be TRBD1 (6 bases). The CDR3 contains 14 residues. Germline CDR1 and CDR2: SEHNR and FQNEAQ (reference sequence). The V end lost 0 bases, the J end lost 1 base, and 6 bases lay between the germline ends. CDR3 DNA sequence: TGTGCCAGCAGCTTAGCGGGGGCCCAAGAGACCCAGTACTTC. Translated, it gives CASSLAGAQETQYF.

This chain joins TRBV7-8 and TRBJ2-1; 10 nucleotides align to TRBD2. The germline V gene has CDR1 SGHVS and CDR2 FQNEAQ. This CDR3 has 17 amino acids. The V segment lost 5 bases and the J segment 7 bases; nucleotides outside the gene matches: 14. The CDR3 loop is CASSQIRLGSGGNEQFF. The CDR3 DNA is TGTGCCAGCAGCCAGATAAGATTAGGTAGCGGGGGGAATGAGCAGTTCTTC.

This rearrangement joins TRBV4-2 to TRBJ1-5, with D possibly matching TRBD1 (6 bases). Per germline, CDR1 LGHNA and CDR2 YNFKEQ. V gave up 0 bases and J gave up 8 bases, with 14 bases separating them. The CDR3 extends over 15 amino acids. The chain's CDR3 is CASSQDRGGRKPQHF. CDR3 coding DNA: TGTGCCAGCAGCCAAGATCGGGGGGGCCGGAAGCCCCAGCATTTT.

The rearrangement links TRBV5-1 to TRBJ2-2; TRBD2 aligns across 7 bases. CDR3 size: 14 residues. Trimming removed 5 bases from V and 1 base from J; junction bases left unmatched: 2. Germline values: CDR1 SGHRS, CDR2 YFSETQ. CDR3 protein: CASRASGNTGELFF. In DNA, the CDR3 is TGCGCCAGCAGGGCTAGCGGGAACACCGGGGAGCTGTTTTTT.

The chain recombines TRBV9 with TRBJ2-7; D call uncertain. This CDR3 is built from 13 residues. The germline gives CDR1 SGDLS, CDR2 YYNGEE. The V and J ends lost 0 bases and 3 bases respectively, with 7 bases between them. For the CDR3, the DNA is TGTGCCAGCAGCGTAGCCCCCCGCTACGAGCAGTACTTC. This sequence encodes CASSVAPRYEQYF. Looking up the rest from reference TRBV9 and TRBJ2-7 gives the full variable domain: DSGVTQTPKHLITATGQRVTLRCSPRSGDLSVYWYQQSLDQGLQFLIQYYNGEERAKGNILERFSAQQFPDLHSELNLSSLELGDSALYFCASSVAPRYEQYFGPGTRLTVT.

The chain uses TRBV13 and TRBJ1-4, with D possibly being TRBD1 (6 bases). V was clipped by 0 bases and J by 7 bases, with 15 bases between them. CDR3 length equals 16 residues. In germline, CDR1 is PRHDT, CDR2 FYEKMQ (reference sequence). The CDR3 nucleotides are TGTGCCAGCAGCTTAGGCCAGCCAGGGGCGGCTGAAAAACTGTTTTTT. Translating gives CASSLGQPGAAEKLFF.

The chain is built from TRBV14 and TRBJ2-7, with D perhaps TRBD1 (8 bases). The CDR3 sequence is 15 residues long. V lost 3 bases and J 2 bases, leaving 14 bases between the germline ends. Germline V lookup: CDR1 SGHDN, CDR2 FVKESK. CDR3 residues: CASSQRTGTTYEQYF. The CDR3 region has the DNA TGTGCCAGCAGCCAGCGGACAGGGACTACCTACGAGCAGTACTTC.

The rearrangement joins TRBV29-1 to TRBJ2-3; the D is unclear. The CDR3 is 14 residues long. Trimming removed 2 bases at V and 1 base at J, with 10 bases between. Germline V gene data show CDR1 as SQVTM and CDR2 as ANQGSEA. The CDR3 bases are TGCAGCGTTGAACTACGCCTCGGCACAGATACGCAGTATTTT. Its protein is CSVELRLGTDTQYF.